This TCR beta chain was captured by sequencing in a study of blood T cell repertoires in COVID-19. The overall study: COVID-19 samples, acute and convalescent, were from the United States, Italy and Spain. The analysed material was cDNA or gDNA that came from T cells, B-cell-depleted T cells, or PBMCs.

Per the authors' pipeline: Amplification of reference gene primers was used by the study to estimate nucleated cell counts. Some clones are missing from TCRdb's copy, which holds only in-frame ones; the method was immunoSEQ multiplex PCR. V, J and clone size are taken as reported in that table, and D and trimming were inferred from the DNA itself. In the table there are under 300,000 clones, roughly 85% of which are singletons. With 6 bases clipped from V and 7 bases from J, the junction kept 8 bases outside the gene matches. Looked up from germline, CDR1 is MDHEN and CDR2 is SYDVKM. The CDR3 covers 15 residues. This clone has a single count.

The chain uses TRBV28 and TRBJ2-1, with 11 nucleotides matching TRBD1. Sequencing input: peripheral blood. This clonotype was obtained from a woman aged 18-29 years with acute or convalescent COVID-19. The CDR3 sequence: CASSHGTGGWNEQFF. The DNA for the CDR3 is TGTGCCAGCAGCCACGGGACAGGGGGATGGAATGAGCAGTTCTTC.